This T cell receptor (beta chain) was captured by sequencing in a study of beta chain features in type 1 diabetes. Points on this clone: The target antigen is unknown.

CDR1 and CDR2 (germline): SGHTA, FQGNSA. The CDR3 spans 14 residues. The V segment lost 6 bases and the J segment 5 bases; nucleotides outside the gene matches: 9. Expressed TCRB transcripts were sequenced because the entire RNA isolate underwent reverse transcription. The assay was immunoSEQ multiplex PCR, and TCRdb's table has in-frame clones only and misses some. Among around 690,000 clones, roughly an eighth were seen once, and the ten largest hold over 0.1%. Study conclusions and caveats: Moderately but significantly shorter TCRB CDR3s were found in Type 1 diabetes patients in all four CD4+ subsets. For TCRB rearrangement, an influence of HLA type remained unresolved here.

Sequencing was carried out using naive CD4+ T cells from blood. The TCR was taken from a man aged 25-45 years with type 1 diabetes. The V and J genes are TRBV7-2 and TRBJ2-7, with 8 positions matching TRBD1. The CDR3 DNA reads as TGTGCCAGCAGTGAAGACAGGGGACGTAACGAGCAGTACTTC. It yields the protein CASSEDRGRNEQYF.